A selection of T cell receptor beta chains follows, all from one sample in a study of T cells in Graves' hyperthyroidism and ophthalmopathy. TCRdb ran MiXCR on the multiplex PCR reads and lists one entry per CDR3 protein. The sample records roughly 700,000 distinct CDR3 sequences, 15% to 20% being singletons. Sequences were obtained from blood. The receptors come from a man aged 45-65 years with Graves' hyperthyroidism. Each CDR3 is given with its conserved first and last residue. A D gene is named only where the DNA matches it firmly. Clone size is given for some rows only: seen once, a few or many times, or a class if the clone is expanded.

j_gene,abundance,v_gene,d_gene,CDR3nt,CDR3aa
TRBJ2-7,many,TRBV29-1,TRBD1,TGCAGCGTAGACCAGACAGGGGGGAACGAGCAGTACTTC,CSVDQTGGNEQYF
TRBJ2-1,many,TRBV12-3/TRBV12-4,TRBD2,TGTGCCAGCAGGGGGGGTCAGGCGGGAGGGCAACACAATGAGCAGTTCTTC,CASRGGQAGGQHNEQFF
TRBJ2-3,many,TRBV11-2,TRBD2,TGTGCCAGCAGCACCCGGGGGGGACGGTATACAGATACGCAGTATTTT,CASSTRGGRYTDTQYF
TRBJ2-5,many,TRBV12-5,TRBD1,TGTGCTAGTGGTTTGGGGTTACAGGGGGCGCAGGAGACCCAGTACTTC,CASGLGLQGAQETQYF
TRBJ2-5,few,TRBV19,-,TGTGCCAGTAGTAGGGCGGCAGGGCAAGAGACCCAGTACTTC,CASSRAAGQETQYF
TRBJ2-3,many,TRBV2,TRBD2,TGTGCCAGCAGTGCATGGGAGGGCCTGACAGATACGCAGTATTTT,CASSAWEGLTDTQYF
TRBJ2-3,-,TRBV4-2,-,TGTGCCAGCAGCCAAGGTAGAACTAGCCGGCCCACAGATACGCAGTATTTT,CASSQGRTSRPTDTQYF
TRBJ1-3,few,TRBV2,TRBD1,TGTGCCAGCAGTGAGGGACAGCGCTCTGGAAACACCATATATTTT,CASSEGQRSGNTIYF
TRBJ1-2,many,TRBV9,-,TGTGCCAGCAGCGGGGACACTTACTATGGCTACACCTTC,CASSGDTYYGYTF
TRBJ2-2,-,TRBV3-1,TRBD2,TGTGCCAGCAGCCATTCACTAGCGCACTCAGCCTTCACCGGGGAGCTGTTTTTT,CASSHSLAHSAFTGELFF
TRBJ2-1,many,TRBV20-1,TRBD2,TGCAGTGAGACTCAGCGGGATTACAATGAGCAGTTCTTC,CSETQRDYNEQFF
TRBJ2-1,few,TRBV28,TRBD2,TGTGCCAGCAGTTCCCCCCCGCCCGGGACTAGCGAGTTCTTC,CASSSPPPGTSEFF
TRBJ1-4,many,TRBV7-2,-,TGTGCCAGCAGCTTAATAAGGGGTGAAAAACTGTTTTTT,CASSLIRGEKLFF
TRBJ2-1,few,TRBV9,-,TGTGCCAGCAGTGAGGTGGGATTATGGGGGGAGCAGTTCTTC,CASSEVGLWGEQFF
TRBJ1-5,many,TRBV28,-,TGTGCCAGCAGTTTGCGCAGGGGCTGGCAGCCCCAGCATTTT,CASSLRRGWQPQHF
TRBJ2-1,-,TRBV6-2/TRBV6-3,-,TGTGCCAGCGCTACGCCTGGACTCAGGGACAATGAGCAGTTCTTC,CASATPGLRDNEQFF
TRBJ2-5,many,TRBV28,TRBD2,TGTGCCATCATGACAGGCCCCCTAGGACTAGCGGGATACCAAGAGACCCAGTACTTC,CAIMTGPLGLAGYQETQYF
TRBJ2-1,-,TRBV5-1,TRBD2,TGCGCCAGCAGCCCGCGTCCCGGGACTAGCGGGGGGAGCTCCTACAATGAGCAGTTCTTC,CASSPRPGTSGGSSYNEQFF
TRBJ1-1,many,TRBV3-1,TRBD1,TGTGCCAGCAGCGGACAGGGGGAAAACACTGAAGCTTTCTTT,CASSGQGENTEAFF
TRBJ2-3,-,TRBV29-1,-,TGCAGCGTTGAGTCCCCCCGGGGCACAGATACGCAGTATTTT,CSVESPRGTDTQYF
TRBJ2-7,-,TRBV20-1,TRBD2,TGCAGTGCTAGAGATCGGGGCGGGGGCTCCTACGAGCAGTACTTC,CSARDRGGGSYEQYF
TRBJ1-5,-,TRBV4-1,-,TGCGCCAGCAGCCAAGAGGGAGGAGGTAGCAATCAGCCCCAGCATTTT,CASSQEGGGSNQPQHF
TRBJ2-3,few,TRBV28,TRBD1,TGTGCCAGCATGGGAAAGGGGGCGGGCACAGATACGCAGTATTTT,CASMGKGAGTDTQYF
TRBJ2-7,-,TRBV20-1,-,TGCAGTGCTCCCACAGGGAGAGGCGAGCAGTACTTC,CSAPTGRGEQYF
TRBJ2-5,-,TRBV18,-,TGTCCCAGCTCATTAGGCAGGCAAGAGACCCAGTACTTC,CPSSLGRQETQYF